Listed here is a single T cell receptor beta chain. No antigen is known for it. The PCR contained 60 Vbeta and 13 Jbeta primers. The data were produced by immunoSEQ multiplex PCR, yet TCRdb's version contains in-frame clones alone and is incomplete. The repertoire holds around 200,000 clones, about three quarters seen once, with roughly 1.9% in the top ten. Those who donated were healthy bone marrow donors. The data are from a study of cytomegalovirus exposure and HLA in healthy donors. Study results and caveats: Upon later analysis, HLA-associated TCR beta chains proved more clonally expanded than other, equally common chains.

With V trimmed by 5 bases and J by 3 bases, 12 bases remained unmatched. Germline V gives CDR1 SGHTA, CDR2 FQGTGA. The CDR3 consists of 17 residues. Sequencing input: PBMCs. This chain links TRBV7-3 with TRBJ2-2, with 7 positions matching TRBD2. This receptor was identified in a man in his late teens or twenties in good health and CMV-seronegative. In nucleotides, the CDR3 is TGTGCCAGCAGCCTCGAGGAGGGAGGGCGCGACACCGGGGAGCTGTTTTTT. Encoded protein: CASSLEEGGRDTGELFF. The variable domain in full, completed from reference TRBV7-3 and TRBJ2-2, reads GAGVSQTPSNKVTEKGKYVELRCDPISGHTALYWYRQSLGQGPEFLIYFQGTGAADDSGLPNDRFFAVRPEGSVSTLKIQRTERGDSAVYLCASSLEEGGRDTGELFFGEGSRLTVL.